This TCR beta chain was identified in a study of shared clonotypes between healthy human individuals. Study findings and constraints: Relative to clonotypes present in all four donors, those not shared had lower generation probabilities. Blood was the sole source, and tissue repertoires probably differ.

CDR3 size: 15 residues. Per the germline V gene, CDR1 is MGHDK and CDR2 is SYGVNS. The V gene lost 6 bases and the J gene lost 6 bases, with 19 bases spanning the gap. Here immunoSEQ multiplex PCR was the method, and the copy in TCRdb shows in-frame clones only, minus some. The table has fewer than 850,000 clones, less than 80% seen once. As for this clone: The antigen is undetermined.

V and J are TRBV25-1 and TRBJ2-3; D may be TRBD2 (6 bases). The source material was memory CD4+ T cells sorted from blood. The subset is: CD45RA-negative fraction. This clonotype was obtained from a woman aged 25-40 years in good health. Written as DNA, the CDR3 is TGTGCCAGCAGCCTACCCAGCGGGCCGAGGGATACGCAGTATTTT. This codes for CASSLPSGPRDTQYF. Filled out from reference TRBV25-1 and TRBJ2-3, the complete variable domain reads EADIYQTPRYLVIGTGKKITLECSQTMGHDKMYWYQQDPGMELHLIHYSYGVNSTEKGDLSSESTVSRIRTEHFPLTLESARPSHTSQYLCASSLPSGPRDTQYFGPGTRLTVL.